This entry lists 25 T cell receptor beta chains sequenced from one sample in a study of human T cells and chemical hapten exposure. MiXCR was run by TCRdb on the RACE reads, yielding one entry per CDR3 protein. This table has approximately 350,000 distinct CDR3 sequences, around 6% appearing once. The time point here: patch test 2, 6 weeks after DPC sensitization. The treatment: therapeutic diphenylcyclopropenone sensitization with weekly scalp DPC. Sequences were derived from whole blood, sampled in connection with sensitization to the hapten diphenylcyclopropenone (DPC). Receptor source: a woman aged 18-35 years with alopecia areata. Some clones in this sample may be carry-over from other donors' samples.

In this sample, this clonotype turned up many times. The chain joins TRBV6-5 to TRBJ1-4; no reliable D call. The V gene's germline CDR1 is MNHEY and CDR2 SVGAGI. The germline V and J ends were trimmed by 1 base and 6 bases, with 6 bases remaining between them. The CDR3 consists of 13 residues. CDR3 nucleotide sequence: TGTGCCAGCAGTTACTACCGCGATGAAAAACTGTTTTTT. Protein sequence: CASSYYRDEKLFF.

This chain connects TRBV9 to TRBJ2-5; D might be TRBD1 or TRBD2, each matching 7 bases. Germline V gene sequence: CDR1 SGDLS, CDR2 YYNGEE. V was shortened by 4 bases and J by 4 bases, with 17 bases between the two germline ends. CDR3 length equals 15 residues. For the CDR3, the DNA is TGTGCCAGCAGCCCTTACAGGGGAGGGGGAGAGACCCAGTACTTC. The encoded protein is CASSPYRGGGETQYF.

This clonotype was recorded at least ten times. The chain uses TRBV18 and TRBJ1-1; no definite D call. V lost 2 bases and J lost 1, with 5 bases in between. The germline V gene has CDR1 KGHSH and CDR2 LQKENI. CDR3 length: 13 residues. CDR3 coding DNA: TGTGCCAGCTCACCAGACGAGAACACTGAAGCTTTCTTT. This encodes CASSPDENTEAFF.

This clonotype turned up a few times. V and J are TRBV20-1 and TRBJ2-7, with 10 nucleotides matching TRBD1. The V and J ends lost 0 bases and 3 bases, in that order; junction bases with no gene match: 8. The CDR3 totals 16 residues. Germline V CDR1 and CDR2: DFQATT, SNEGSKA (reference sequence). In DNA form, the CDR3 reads TGCAGTGCTAGAGACCCCGGGACAGGGGATCTCTACGAGCAGTACTTC. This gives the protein CSARDPGTGDLYEQYF.

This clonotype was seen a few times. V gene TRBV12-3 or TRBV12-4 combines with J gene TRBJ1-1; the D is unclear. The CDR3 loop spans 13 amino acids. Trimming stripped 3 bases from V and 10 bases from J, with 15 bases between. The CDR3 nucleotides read TGTGCCAGCAGTTTCGGGGAGGAGGTTCGAGCTTTCTTT. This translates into CASSFGEEVRAFF.

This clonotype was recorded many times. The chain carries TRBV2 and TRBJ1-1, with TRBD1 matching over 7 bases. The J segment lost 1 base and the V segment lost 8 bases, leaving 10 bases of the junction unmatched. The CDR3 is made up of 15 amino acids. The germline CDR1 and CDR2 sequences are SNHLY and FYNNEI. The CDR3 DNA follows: TGTGCCAGCGACAAAATAGACAGGGCGAACACTGAAGCTTTCTTT. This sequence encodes CASDKIDRANTEAFF.

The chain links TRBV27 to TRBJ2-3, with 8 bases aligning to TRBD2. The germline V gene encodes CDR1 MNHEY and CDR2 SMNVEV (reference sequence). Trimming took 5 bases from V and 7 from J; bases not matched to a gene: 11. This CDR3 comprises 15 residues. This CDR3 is CASSLTGGPGNTQYF. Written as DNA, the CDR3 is TGTGCCAGCAGTCTAACGGGGGGGCCTGGGAATACGCAGTATTTT.

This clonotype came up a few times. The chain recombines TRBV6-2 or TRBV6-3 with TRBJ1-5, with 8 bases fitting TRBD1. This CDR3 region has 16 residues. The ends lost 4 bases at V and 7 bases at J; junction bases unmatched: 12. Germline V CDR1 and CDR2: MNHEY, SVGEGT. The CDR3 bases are TGTGCCAGCAGTTTGGACAGGGAGCCTTTGGGGCAGCCCCAGCATTTT. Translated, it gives CASSLDREPLGQPQHF.

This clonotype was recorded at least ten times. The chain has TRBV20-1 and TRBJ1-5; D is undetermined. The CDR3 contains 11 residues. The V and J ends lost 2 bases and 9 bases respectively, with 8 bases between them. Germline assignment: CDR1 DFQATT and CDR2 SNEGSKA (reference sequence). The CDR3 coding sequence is TGCAGTGCTAGAAAGGGTGGGCCCCAGCATTTT. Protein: CSARKGGPQHF.

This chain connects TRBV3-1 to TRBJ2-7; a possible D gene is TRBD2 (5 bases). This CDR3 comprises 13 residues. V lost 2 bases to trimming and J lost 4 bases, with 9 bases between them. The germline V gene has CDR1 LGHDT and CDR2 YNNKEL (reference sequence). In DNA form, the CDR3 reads TGTGCCAGCAGCCAAAGACGGGGATACGAGCAGTACTTC. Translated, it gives CASSQRRGYEQYF.

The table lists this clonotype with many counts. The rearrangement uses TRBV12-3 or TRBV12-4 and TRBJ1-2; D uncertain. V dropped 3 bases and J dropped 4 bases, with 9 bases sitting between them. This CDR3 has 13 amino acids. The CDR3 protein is CASSFRTGYGYTF. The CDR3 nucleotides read TGTGCCAGCAGTTTCAGGACGGGCTATGGCTACACCTTC.

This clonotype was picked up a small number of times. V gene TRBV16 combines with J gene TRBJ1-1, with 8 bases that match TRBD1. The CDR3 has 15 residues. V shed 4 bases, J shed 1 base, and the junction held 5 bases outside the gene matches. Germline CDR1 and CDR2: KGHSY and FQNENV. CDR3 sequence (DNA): TGTGCCAGCAGCCCCCTGACAGGGGCGAACACTGAAGCTTTCTTT. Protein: CASSPLTGANTEAFF.

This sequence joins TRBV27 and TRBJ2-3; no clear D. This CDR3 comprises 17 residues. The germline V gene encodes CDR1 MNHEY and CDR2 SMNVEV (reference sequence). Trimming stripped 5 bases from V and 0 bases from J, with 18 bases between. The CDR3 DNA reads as TGTGCCAGCAGTCGGACCGAGCCTACCTTTAGCACAGATACGCAGTATTTT. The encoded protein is CASSRTEPTFSTDTQYF.

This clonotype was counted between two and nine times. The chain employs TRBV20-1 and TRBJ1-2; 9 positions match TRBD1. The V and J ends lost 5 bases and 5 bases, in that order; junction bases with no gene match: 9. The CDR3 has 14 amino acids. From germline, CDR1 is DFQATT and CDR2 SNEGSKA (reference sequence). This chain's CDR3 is CSARQDRGSYGYTF. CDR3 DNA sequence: TGCAGTGCTCGCCAGGACAGGGGCTCTTATGGCTACACCTTC.

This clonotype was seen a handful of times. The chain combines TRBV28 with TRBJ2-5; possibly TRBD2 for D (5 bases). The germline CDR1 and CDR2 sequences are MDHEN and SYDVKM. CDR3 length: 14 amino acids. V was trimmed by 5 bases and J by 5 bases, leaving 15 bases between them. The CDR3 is CASSLAHETETQYF. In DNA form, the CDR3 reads TGTGCCAGCAGTCTAGCCCACGAGACGGAGACCCAGTACTTC.

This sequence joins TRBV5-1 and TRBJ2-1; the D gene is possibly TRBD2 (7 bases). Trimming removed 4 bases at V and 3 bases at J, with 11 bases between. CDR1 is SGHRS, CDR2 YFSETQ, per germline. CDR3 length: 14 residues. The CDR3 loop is CASSPGGLYNEQFF. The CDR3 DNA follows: TGCGCCAGCAGCCCCGGGGGGCTCTACAATGAGCAGTTCTTC.

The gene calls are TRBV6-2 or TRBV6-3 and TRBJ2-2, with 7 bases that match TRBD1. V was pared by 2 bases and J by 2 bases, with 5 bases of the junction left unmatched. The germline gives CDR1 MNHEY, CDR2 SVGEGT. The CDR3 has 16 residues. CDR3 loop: CASSYGRGSNTGELFF. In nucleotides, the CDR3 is TGTGCCAGCAGTTACGGCAGGGGGAGTAACACCGGGGAGCTGTTTTTT.

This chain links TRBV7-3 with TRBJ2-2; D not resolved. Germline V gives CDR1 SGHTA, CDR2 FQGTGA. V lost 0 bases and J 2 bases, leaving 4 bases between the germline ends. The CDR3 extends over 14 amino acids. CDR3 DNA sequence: TGTGCCAGCAGCTTAACTCATAACACCGGGGAGCTGTTTTTT. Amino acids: CASSLTHNTGELFF.

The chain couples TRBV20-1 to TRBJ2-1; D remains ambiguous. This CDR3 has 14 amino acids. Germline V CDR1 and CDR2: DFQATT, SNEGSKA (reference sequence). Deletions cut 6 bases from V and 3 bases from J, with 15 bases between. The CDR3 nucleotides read TGCAGTGCCGACCTCCTACCTCGCTACAATGAGCAGTTCTTC. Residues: CSADLLPRYNEQFF.

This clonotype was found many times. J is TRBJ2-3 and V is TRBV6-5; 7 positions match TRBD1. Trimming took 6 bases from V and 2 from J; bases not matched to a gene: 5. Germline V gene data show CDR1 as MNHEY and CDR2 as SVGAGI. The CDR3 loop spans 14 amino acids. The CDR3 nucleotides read TGTGCCAGCAGCCGGGGACAGAACACAGATACGCAGTATTTT. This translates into CASSRGQNTDTQYF.

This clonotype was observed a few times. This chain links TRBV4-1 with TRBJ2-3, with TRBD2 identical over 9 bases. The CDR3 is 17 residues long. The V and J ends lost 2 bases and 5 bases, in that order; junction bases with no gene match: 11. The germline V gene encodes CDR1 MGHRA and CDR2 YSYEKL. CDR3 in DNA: TGCGCCAGCAGCCAACCGATAGCGGGGGCTCGCGGAGATACGCAGTATTTT. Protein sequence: CASSQPIAGARGDTQYF.

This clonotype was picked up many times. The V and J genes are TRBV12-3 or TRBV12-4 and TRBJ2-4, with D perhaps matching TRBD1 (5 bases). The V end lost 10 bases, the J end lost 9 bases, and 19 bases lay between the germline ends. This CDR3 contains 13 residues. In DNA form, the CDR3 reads TGTGCCATCCGCCCCCCAGGGTTCAGCATTCAGTACTTC. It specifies CAIRPPGFSIQYF.

CDR3 bases: TGCAGCGTTGAGGGCTGGGAAAACAATGAGCAGTTCTTC. This gives the protein CSVEGWENNEQFF. The gene calls are TRBV29-1 and TRBJ2-1; the D is unclear. The length of the CDR3 is 13 residues. Trimming stripped 3 bases from V and 5 bases from J, with 11 bases between. The germline V gene encodes CDR1 SQVTM and CDR2 ANQGSEA.

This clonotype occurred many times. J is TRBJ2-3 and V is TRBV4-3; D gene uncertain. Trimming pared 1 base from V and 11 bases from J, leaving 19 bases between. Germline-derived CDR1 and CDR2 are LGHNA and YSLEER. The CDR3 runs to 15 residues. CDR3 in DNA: TGCGCCAGCAGCCAAGGCCCCGAGTCCGCCGGTGGGCAGTATTTT. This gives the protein CASSQGPESAGGQYF.

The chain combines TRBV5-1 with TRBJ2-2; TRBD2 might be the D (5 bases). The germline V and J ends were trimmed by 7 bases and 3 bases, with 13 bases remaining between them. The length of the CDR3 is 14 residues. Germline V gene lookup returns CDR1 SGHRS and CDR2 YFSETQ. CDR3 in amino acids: CASSGFIDTGELFF. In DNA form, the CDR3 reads TGCGCCAGCTCGGGATTTATTGACACCGGGGAGCTGTTTTTT. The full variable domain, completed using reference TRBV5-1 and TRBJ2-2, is KAGVTQTPRYLIKTRGQQVTLSCSPISGHRSVSWYQQTPGQGLQFLFEYFSETQRNKGNFPGRFSGRQFSNSRSEMNVSTLELGDSALYLCASSGFIDTGELFFGEGSRLTVL.